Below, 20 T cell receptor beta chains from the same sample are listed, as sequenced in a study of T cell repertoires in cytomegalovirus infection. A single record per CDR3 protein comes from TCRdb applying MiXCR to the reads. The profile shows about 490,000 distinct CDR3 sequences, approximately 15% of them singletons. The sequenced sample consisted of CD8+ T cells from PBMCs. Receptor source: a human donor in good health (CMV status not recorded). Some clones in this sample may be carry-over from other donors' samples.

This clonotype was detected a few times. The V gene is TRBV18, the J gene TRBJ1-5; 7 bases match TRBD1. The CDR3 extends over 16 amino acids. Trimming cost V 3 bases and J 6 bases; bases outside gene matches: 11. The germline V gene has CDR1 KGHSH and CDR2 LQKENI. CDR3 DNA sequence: TGTGCCAGCTCACCCTACGACAGGGCTACGGTTCAGCCCCAGCATTTT. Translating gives CASSPYDRATVQPQHF.

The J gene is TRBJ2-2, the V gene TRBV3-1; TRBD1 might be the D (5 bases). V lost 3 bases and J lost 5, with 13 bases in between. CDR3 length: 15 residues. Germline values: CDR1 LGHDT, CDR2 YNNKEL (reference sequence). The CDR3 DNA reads TGTGCCAGCAGCCACAGGGCTAGTAAGACCGGGGAGCTGTTTTTT. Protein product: CASSHRASKTGELFF.

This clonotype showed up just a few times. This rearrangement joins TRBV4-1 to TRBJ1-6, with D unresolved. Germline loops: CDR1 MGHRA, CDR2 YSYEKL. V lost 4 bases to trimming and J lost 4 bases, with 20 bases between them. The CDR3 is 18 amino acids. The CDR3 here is CASSLRGKARGYNSPLHF. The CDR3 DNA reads TGCGCCAGCAGCCTGAGAGGGAAGGCTCGGGGTTATAATTCACCCCTCCACTTT.

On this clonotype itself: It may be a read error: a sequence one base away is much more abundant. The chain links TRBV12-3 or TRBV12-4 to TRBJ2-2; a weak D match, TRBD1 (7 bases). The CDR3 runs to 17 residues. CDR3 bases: TGTGCCAGCAGTTCCACCTATAGGGCCGAGGGGGCCGGGGGGCTGTTTTTT. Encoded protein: CASSSTYRAEGAGGLFF.

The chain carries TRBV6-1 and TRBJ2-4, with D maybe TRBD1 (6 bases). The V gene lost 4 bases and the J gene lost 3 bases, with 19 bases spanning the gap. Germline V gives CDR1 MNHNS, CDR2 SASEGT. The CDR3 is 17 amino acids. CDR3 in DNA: TGTGCCAGCAGTGCCCGACAGGTTGGGTTGGTCAAAAACATTCAGTACTTC. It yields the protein CASSARQVGLVKNIQYF.

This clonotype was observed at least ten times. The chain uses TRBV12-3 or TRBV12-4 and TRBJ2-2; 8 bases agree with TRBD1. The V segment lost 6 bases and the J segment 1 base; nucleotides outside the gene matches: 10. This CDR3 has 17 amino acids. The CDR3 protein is CASSHFWTGLNTGELFF. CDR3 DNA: TGTGCCAGCAGCCACTTTTGGACAGGGTTGAACACCGGGGAGCTGTTTTTT.

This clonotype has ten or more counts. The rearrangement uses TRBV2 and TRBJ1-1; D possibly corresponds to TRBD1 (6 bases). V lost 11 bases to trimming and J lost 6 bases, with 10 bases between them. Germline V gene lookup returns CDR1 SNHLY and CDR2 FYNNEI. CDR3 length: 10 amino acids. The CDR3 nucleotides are TGTGCCTCCGGGGGCGCTGAAGCTTTCTTT. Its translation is CASGGAEAFF.

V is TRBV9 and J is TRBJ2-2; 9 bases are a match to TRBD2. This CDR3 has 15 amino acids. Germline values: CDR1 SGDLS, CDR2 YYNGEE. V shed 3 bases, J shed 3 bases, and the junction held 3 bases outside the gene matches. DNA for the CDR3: TGTGCCAGCAGCGGTAGCGGGAGATACACCGGGGAGCTGTTTTTT. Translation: CASSGSGRYTGELFF.

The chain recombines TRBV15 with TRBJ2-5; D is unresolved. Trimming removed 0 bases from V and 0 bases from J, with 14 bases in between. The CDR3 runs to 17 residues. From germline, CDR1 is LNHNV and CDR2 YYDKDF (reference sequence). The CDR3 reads CATSRDPQDRYQETQYF. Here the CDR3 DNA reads TGTGCCACCAGCAGAGATCCGCAGGACCGGTACCAAGAGACCCAGTACTTC.

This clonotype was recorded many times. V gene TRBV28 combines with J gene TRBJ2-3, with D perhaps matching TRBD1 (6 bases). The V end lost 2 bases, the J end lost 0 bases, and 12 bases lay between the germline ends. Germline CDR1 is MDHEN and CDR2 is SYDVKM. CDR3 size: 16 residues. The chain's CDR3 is CASSLVDRSSTDTQYF. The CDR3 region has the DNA TGTGCCAGCAGTTTAGTAGACAGGTCTAGCACAGATACGCAGTATTTT.

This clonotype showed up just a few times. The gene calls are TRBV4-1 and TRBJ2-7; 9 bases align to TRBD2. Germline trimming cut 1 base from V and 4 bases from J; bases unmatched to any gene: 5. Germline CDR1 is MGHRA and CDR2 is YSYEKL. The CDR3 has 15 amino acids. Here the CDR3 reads CASSQVGTSSYEQYF. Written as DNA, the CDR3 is TGCGCCAGCAGCCAAGTTGGGACTAGCAGTTACGAGCAGTACTTC.

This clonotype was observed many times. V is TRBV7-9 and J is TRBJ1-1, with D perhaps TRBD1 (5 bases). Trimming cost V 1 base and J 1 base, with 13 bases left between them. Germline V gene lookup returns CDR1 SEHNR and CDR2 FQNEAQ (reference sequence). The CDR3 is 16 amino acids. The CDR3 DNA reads TGTGCCAGCAGCTTAGTCAAGGGGCGGAGGAACACTGAAGCTTTCTTT. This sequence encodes CASSLVKGRRNTEAFF.

Written as DNA, the CDR3 is TGTGCCAGTACGATTGGACGGGAAAGGGAGACCGGGGAGCTGTTTTTT. It translates to CASTIGRERETGELFF. This chain connects TRBV19 to TRBJ2-2, with D possibly TRBD2 on 5 matching bases. Germline lookup yields CDR1 LNHDA and CDR2 SQIVND (reference sequence). The CDR3 extends over 16 amino acids. Trimming stripped 7 bases from V and 5 bases from J, with 20 bases between.

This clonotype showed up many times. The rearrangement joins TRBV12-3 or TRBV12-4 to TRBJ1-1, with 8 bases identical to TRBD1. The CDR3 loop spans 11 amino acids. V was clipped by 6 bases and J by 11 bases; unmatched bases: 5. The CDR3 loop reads CASRTQGAAFF. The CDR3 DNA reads TGTGCCAGCAGAACCCAGGGGGCGGCTTTCTTT.

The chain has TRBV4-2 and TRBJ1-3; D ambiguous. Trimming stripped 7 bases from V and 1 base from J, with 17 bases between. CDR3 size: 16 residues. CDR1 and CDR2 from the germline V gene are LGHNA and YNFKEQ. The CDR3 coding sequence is TGTGCCAGCACTACGGGCCTACGGGAATCTGGAAACACCATATATTTT. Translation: CASTTGLRESGNTIYF.

The CDR3: CASSYSIGNRGNEQFF. In DNA form, the CDR3 reads TGTGCCAGCAGTTACTCGATCGGAAATAGGGGCAATGAGCAGTTCTTC. This sequence joins TRBV6-2 or TRBV6-3 and TRBJ2-1; D may be TRBD1 (5 bases). CDR1 MNHEY and CDR2 SVGEGT come from the germline V gene. The CDR3 runs 16 residues. V shed 0 bases and J shed 6 bases, with 15 bases lying between them.

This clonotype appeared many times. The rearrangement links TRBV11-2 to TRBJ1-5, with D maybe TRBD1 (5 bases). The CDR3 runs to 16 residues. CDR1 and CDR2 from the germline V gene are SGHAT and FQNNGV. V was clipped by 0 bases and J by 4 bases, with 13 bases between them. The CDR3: CASSLDTGLGNQPQHF. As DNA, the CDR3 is TGTGCCAGCAGCTTAGATACGGGGCTCGGTAATCAGCCCCAGCATTTT.

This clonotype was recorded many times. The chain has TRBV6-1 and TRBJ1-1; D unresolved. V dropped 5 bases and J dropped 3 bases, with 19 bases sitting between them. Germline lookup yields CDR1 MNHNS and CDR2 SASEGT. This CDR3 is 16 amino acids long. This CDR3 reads CASSLKRPQVDTEAFF. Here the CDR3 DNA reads TGTGCCAGCAGTCTAAAGCGACCCCAAGTAGACACTGAAGCTTTCTTT.

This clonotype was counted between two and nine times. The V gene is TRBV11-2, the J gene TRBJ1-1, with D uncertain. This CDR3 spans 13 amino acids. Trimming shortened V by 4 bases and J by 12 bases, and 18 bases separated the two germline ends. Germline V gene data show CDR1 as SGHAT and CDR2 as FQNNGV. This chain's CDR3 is CASSSPLLPTTFF. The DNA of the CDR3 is TGTGCCAGCAGCTCCCCCCTATTGCCCACTACTTTCTTT. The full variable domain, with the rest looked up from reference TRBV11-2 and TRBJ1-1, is EAGVAQSPRYKIIEKRQSVAFWCNPISGHATLYWYQQILGQGPKLLIQFQNNGVVDDSQLPKDRFSAERLKGVDSTLKIQPAKLEDSAVYLCASSSPLLPTTFFGQGTRLTVV.

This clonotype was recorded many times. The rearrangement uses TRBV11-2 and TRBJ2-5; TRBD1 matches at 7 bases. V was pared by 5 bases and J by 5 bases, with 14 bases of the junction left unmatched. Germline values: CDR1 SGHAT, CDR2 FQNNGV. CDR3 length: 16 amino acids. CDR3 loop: CASSPPRAGGVETQYF. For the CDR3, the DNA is TGTGCCAGCAGCCCCCCTCGGGCAGGGGGTGTGGAGACCCAGTACTTC. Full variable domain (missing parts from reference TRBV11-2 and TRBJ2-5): EAGVAQSPRYKIIEKRQSVAFWCNPISGHATLYWYQQILGQGPKLLIQFQNNGVVDDSQLPKDRFSAERLKGVDSTLKIQPAKLEDSAVYLCASSPPRAGGVETQYFGPGTRLLVL.